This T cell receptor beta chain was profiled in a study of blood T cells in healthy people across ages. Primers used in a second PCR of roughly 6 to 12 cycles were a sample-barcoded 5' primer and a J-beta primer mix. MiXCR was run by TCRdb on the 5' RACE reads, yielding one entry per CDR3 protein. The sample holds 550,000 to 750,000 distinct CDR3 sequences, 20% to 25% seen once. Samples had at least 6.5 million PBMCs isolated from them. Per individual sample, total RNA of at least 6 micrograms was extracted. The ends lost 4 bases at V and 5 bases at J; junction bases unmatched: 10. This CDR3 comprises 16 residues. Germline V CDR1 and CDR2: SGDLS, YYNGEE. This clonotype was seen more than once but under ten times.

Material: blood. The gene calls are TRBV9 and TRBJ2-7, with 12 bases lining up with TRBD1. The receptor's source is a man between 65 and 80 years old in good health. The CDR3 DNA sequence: TGTGCCAGCAGCTCACACCCCGGGACAGGGGGCCACGAGCAGTACTTC. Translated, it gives CASSSHPGTGGHEQYF.